A selection of T cell receptor beta chains follows, all from one sample in a study of T cell responses to AZD1222 COVID-19 vaccine. Method: immunoSEQ multiplex PCR; TCRdb's copy keeps in-frame clones and lacks some. This sample has over 75,000 clones, with roughly 90% found just once. The sequenced sample was peripheral blood, obtained on day 0 of AZD1222 vaccination. The receptors derive from an adult in good health. CDR3s include the opening cysteine and the closing phenylalanine or tryptophan. A D gene is named only where the DNA matches it firmly. Not every row has a clone size; where given, it reads once, few, many or a size class.

clone_size	v_call	j_call	d_call	cdr3_aa	cdr3_nt
NA	TRBV7-8	TRBJ2-5	NA	CASSSHRSPQETQYF	TGTGCCAGCAGTTCTCACAGGAGTCCCCAAGAGACCCAGTACTTC
NA	TRBV7-9	TRBJ1-4	NA	CASSLQTGAENEKLFF	TGTGCCAGCAGCTTACAGACCGGGGCAGAGAATGAAAAACTGTTTTTT
NA	TRBV7-9	TRBJ2-3	TRBD2	CASRELAGRADTQYF	TGTGCCAGCAGAGAACTAGCGGGGCGGGCAGATACGCAGTATTTT
NA	TRBV27	TRBJ1-1	NA	CASSNPGQVKGAEAFF	TGTGCCAGCAGTAACCCGGGACAAGTTAAAGGTGCTGAAGCTTTCTTT
NA	TRBV30	TRBJ1-5	NA	CAWSVQDQPQHF	TGTGCCTGGAGTGTACAAGATCAGCCCCAGCATTTT
NA	TRBV19	TRBJ2-5	NA	CASSRVGETQYF	TGTGCCAGTAGTAGGGTCGGGGAGACCCAGTACTTC
NA	TRBV25-1	TRBJ2-5	NA	CASSEWGTETQYF	TGTGCCAGCAGTGAATGGGGGACAGAGACCCAGTACTTC
NA	TRBV5-5	TRBJ2-7	TRBD1	CASSLSGQDSYEQYF	TGTGCCAGCAGCTTGTCAGGACAGGACTCCTACGAGCAGTACTTC
NA	TRBV10-1	TRBJ2-3	NA	CASSESSDTQYF	TGCGCCAGCAGTGAGTCCTCAGATACGCAGTATTTT
NA	TRBV27	TRBJ1-2	TRBD1	CASSFPGGFGYTF	TGTGCCAGCAGTTTCCCAGGGGGCTTTGGCTACACCTTC
NA	TRBV18	TRBJ1-2	TRBD1	CASSPGTGEFGYTF	TGTGCCAGCTCACCAGGAACAGGGGAGTTTGGCTACACCTTC
once	TRBV14	TRBJ2-2	NA	CASSPLGRGDTGELFF	TGTGCCAGCAGCCCCCTCGGAAGAGGGGACACCGGGGAGCTGTTTTTT
NA	TRBV11-2	TRBJ2-7	TRBD2	CASSPGRGTRGGYEQYF	TGTGCCAGCTCCCCCGGGCGGGGGACACGCGGGGGGTACGAGCAGTACTTC
NA	TRBV28	TRBJ1-2	NA	CASSLRRGGLISNYGYTF	TGTGCCAGCAGTTTACGCCGCGGGGGGTTGATCTCTAACTATGGCTACACCTTC